The clone carrying this TCR beta chain occurred many times. Time point meaning: longitudinal time-point 1 (baseline). The sample originates from a study of neurological immune-mediated disorders. J was trimmed by 0 bases and V by 0 bases; bases with no gene match: 2. The length of the CDR3 is 15 residues. CDR1 is SGHRS and CDR2 is YFSETQ in the germline V gene. TCRdb itself ran the 5' RACE reads through MiXCR, one entry per CDR3 protein. The table lists tens of thousands of distinct CDR3 sequences, roughly 10% of them singletons. Sequencing used PBMCs. J is TRBJ1-2 and V is TRBV5-1, with 7 bases that match TRBD1. The TCR comes from a male donor with HTLV-1-associated myelopathy (HAM/TSP). DNA of the CDR3: TGCGCCAGCAGCTTGGGGGACAGCGCTAACTATGGCTACACCTTC. Its protein is CASSLGDSANYGYTF.